This T cell receptor (beta chain) was found in a study of immune cell composition in non-small cell lung cancer. Study-level information: Tumours were mainly lung adenocarcinoma or squamous cell carcinoma. The study's findings and limits: Dominant in vivo tumour-associated clones were not shown to share tumour-reactive sequences. Tumour-associated clones >0.5% occurred in roughly 30% of adenocarcinomas, over 60% of squamous.

This CDR3 contains 14 residues. Germline V gives CDR1 SGHDT, CDR2 YYEEEE. V lost 4 bases, J lost 5 bases, and 7 bases stayed unmatched. As for this clone: Its target is not known.

Normal lung was sampled as far from the tumour as possible, at least 3 cm. Clones were read by immunoSEQ multiplex PCR, and TCRdb kept only the in-frame ones, dropping some. This table has 5,000 to 7,000 clones, around nine tenths appearing once. The specimen was non-adjacent lung tissue. The chain is built from TRBV5-6 and TRBJ1-1, with 8 bases fitting TRBD1. This sequence was found in a human donor with non-small cell lung cancer. CDR3 sequence (DNA): TGTGCCAGCAGCCCCCAGGGGGCTCGGACTGAAGCTTTCTTT. Protein product: CASSPQGARTEAFF.